The present T cell receptor (beta chain) was sequenced within a study of blood T cell repertoires in COVID-19 (dated by TCRdb to 2018 to 2020). Regarding the study in general: Samples from collaborators originated in the United States, Italy and Spain and spanned both the acute and convalescent phases of COVID-19. The prospective study material was composed of cDNA or gDNA derived from T cells, B-cell-depleted T cells, or PBMCs. Subjects who had been exposed to COVID-19, were actively infected with it, or had recovered from it provided the deeply sampled blood TCRbeta repertoires that made up the dataset. The repertoires were released in a freely available public database meant as a resource for research on the immune response to SARS-CoV-2. The samples were drawn from the first 160 participants of the ongoing ImmuneRACE study and from 1,254 subjects provided by 6 global collaborators. Sample metadata almost always included a de-identified subject ID, COVID-19 status, age in years and sex. Where HLA class I and class II types were available, the types were taken from metadata supplied by the sample provider, not from assay-based typing.

The immunoSEQ Assay, a bias-controlled multiplex PCR, was used to amplify TCRbeta CDR3 regions from genomic DNA. The authors' pipeline ran thus. The number of nucleated cells in each sample was estimated from the amplification of reference gene primers within the assay. To quantify the absolute abundance of each unique TCRbeta CDR3 rearrangement, sequence reads were collapsed and filtered. Productive Simpson clonality was computed per sample as the square root of Simpson's diversity index over productive rearrangements. TCRdb retrieved this table from immuneACCESS and kept in-frame rearrangements only. Not all clones are present; in checked studies, unresolved V genes account for under half, and no reason is known for the remainder. V and J calls and clone size are given by that table; D and trimming were obtained from the DNA. The sample table holds some 97,000 clones, of which under 90% were seen once. 10% to 15% of the sample is taken by the ten largest.

Whole blood was collected in K2EDTA tubes by collaborating institutions according to the institutions' own protocols. For TCRbeta analysis, collaborator samples were shipped as frozen whole blood, as isolated PBMCs, or as DNA extracted from either sample type. V and J are truncated by 1 base and 2 bases respectively, leaving an intervening sequence of 8 bases. The CDR3 sequence holds 15 residues, the cysteine and phenylalanine included. Only CDR3 DNA is held: 45 bases, read in frame from base 1. The germline V gene supplies CDR1 SNHLY and CDR2 FYNNEI. This clone was recorded only once. Its cognate antigen has yet to be identified. No per-base quality is available; no much larger clone lies one base away. Beyond this particular receptor, the publication reports: The amount of clinical and demographic metadata varied by source and participant and was provided uncurated.

Source material: peripheral blood. This TCR came from a human donor in a cohort sampled during active COVID-19. The rearranged segments are TRBV2 and TRBJ2-2, and possibly TRBD2, on 5 matching bases. The DNA reads as follows: TGTGCCAGCAGTGAAGTCCGGGGTAACACCGGGGAGCTGTTTTTT. Translated, it reads CASSEVRGNTGELFF.